This T cell receptor beta chain was retrieved from a study of CD8 T cells in ankylosing spondylitis. TCRdb used MiXCR to reprocess the 5' RACE reads, holding one entry per CDR3 protein. The sample records under 850,000 distinct CDR3 sequences, 19% being singletons. This CDR3 has 14 residues. V shed 3 bases and J shed 5 bases, with 16 bases lying between them. The germline gives CDR1 GTSNPN, CDR2 SVGIG (reference sequence). Study-wide findings and caveats: Ankylosing spondylitis blood appeared to be characterized by a TCR beta motif of under ten highly homologous variants. Significant enrichment of disease-linked clones was reportedly seen in matched ankylosing spondylitis synovial fluid.

The table lists this clonotype with a few counts. What it binds is not known. The sequenced material came from blood, either unsorted or a sorted T cell fraction (not recorded which). The TCR was taken from a male donor with ankylosing spondylitis. The rearrangement uses TRBV30 and TRBJ1-1; a possible D gene is TRBD1 (6 bases). The CDR3 loop reads CAWSSGVGGTEAFF. CDR3 bases: TGTGCCTGGAGCTCAGGGGTCGGAGGGACTGAAGCTTTCTTT.